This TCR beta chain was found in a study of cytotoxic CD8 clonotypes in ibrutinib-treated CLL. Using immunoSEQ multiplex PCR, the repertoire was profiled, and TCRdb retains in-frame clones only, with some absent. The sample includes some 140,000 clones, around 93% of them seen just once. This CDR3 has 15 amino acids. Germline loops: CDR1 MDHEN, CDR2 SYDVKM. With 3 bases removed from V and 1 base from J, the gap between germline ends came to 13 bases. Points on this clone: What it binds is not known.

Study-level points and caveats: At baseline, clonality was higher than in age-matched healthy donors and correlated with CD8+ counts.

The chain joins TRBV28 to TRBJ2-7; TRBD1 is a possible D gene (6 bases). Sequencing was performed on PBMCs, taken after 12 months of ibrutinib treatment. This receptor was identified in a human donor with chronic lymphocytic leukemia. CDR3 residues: CASSLGPDRSYEQYF. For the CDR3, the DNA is TGTGCCAGCAGTTTGGGGCCCGACAGGTCCTACGAGCAGTACTTC.